Listed here is a single TCR beta chain. The authors' processing: Amplified reference gene primers provided the basis for estimating nucleated cell counts. Profiled with immunoSEQ multiplex PCR; TCRdb holds only in-frame clones, not every one. Clone size and the V and J calls come from that table; the DNA yielded D and trimming. The sample lists 200,000 to 250,000 clones, 85% to 90% occurring once. The sample originates from a study of blood T cell repertoires in COVID-19. The V and J ends lost 2 bases and 4 bases respectively, with 16 bases between them. This CDR3 has 16 residues. Germline CDR1 LGHNA, CDR2 YNFKEQ. Enrolled through a virtual design, the participants were between roughly 18 and 95 years of age and came from about two dozen US areas. Assignments of participants to cohorts depended upon their own reported clinical history.

The clonotype was recovered from a woman between 45 and 65 years old with acute COVID-19. The rearrangement uses TRBV4-2 and TRBJ2-3; tentatively, D is TRBD2 (6 bases). Sequencing used PBMCs or T cells enriched from blood (not recorded which). The CDR3 loop reads CASSQLIAGPADTQYF. As DNA, the CDR3 is TGTGCCAGCAGCCAATTAATTGCGGGACCTGCAGATACGCAGTATTTT.